This T cell receptor (beta chain) appears in the sequencing data of a study of T cell responses to AZD1222 COVID-19 vaccine. TCRdb's table, derived via immunoSEQ multiplex PCR, lists solely in-frame clones and lacks some. The top ten hold about 9.9% of the sample, which has about 130,000 clones, about nine tenths seen once. About this clone itself: The antigen is undetermined.

Overall study findings and caveats: Mostly white British, mostly female donors; authors suggested clonal diversity may be underestimated.

The receptor's source is an adult who received the AZD1222 COVID-19 vaccine. The sequenced sample was peripheral blood, obtained 28 days after the second AZD1222 dose.

The CDR3 sequence: CASPNPTAEEAFF. The DNA of the CDR3 is TGTGCCAGCCCCAACCCTACGGCCGAAGAAGCTTTCTTT. This sequence joins TRBV28 and TRBJ1-1; D remains ambiguous. The CDR3 is made up of 13 amino acids. With 8 bases removed from V and 8 bases from J, the gap between germline ends came to 18 bases. Germline CDR1 MDHEN, CDR2 SYDVKM.